Listed below are T cell receptor beta chains from one sample, sequenced in a study of blood T cell repertoires in COVID-19. Data came from immunoSEQ multiplex PCR; TCRdb stores just in-frame clones and leaves some out. The repertoire holds 150,000 to 200,000 clones, with 80% as singletons. The sequencing sample was made of PBMCs or T cells enriched from blood (not recorded which). The receptors stem from a man aged 35 to 55 who had recovered from COVID-19. Each CDR3 is given with its conserved first and last residue. Fields, in order: V gene, clone size, J gene, D gene, CDR3 DNA, CDR3 protein. D genes are given only for firm matches. Size values are once, few and many counts, or a class for expanded clones, and some rows have none.

TRBV7-3,-,TRBJ2-5,TRBD2,TGTGCCAGCAGCCGGACTAGCGGGGGAGAGACCCAGTACTTC,CASSRTSGGETQYF
TRBV21-1,-,TRBJ2-3,-,TGTGCCAGCAGCAAAAAGAGGCAAAACAGGGGGCGAGGCACAGATACGCAGTATTTT,CASSKKRQNRGRGTDTQYF
TRBV5-4,-,TRBJ2-5,TRBD2,TGTGCCAGCAGGACCGGGGGGGCCGCAGAGACCCAGTACTTC,CASRTGGAAETQYF
TRBV7-3,once,TRBJ1-2,TRBD1,TGTGCCAGCAGCCCTGGGACAGGATATGGCTACACCTTC,CASSPGTGYGYTF
TRBV30,-,TRBJ1-5,TRBD1,TGTGCCTGGAGTGTACAGGGGGGCAATCAGCCCCAGCATTTT,CAWSVQGGNQPQHF
TRBV9,few,TRBJ2-3,TRBD2,TGTGCCAGCAGCATGTCGGGAGGCATTACAGATACGCAGTATTTT,CASSMSGGITDTQYF
TRBV5-4,-,TRBJ1-3,-,TGTGCCAGCAGCTTTTCGGGGGCTGGAAACACCATATATTTT,CASSFSGAGNTIYF
TRBV27,-,TRBJ1-3,TRBD1,TGTGCCAGCAGTTTACTACAGGGGGCTGGAAACACCATATATTTT,CASSLLQGAGNTIYF
TRBV7-3,-,TRBJ1-6,-,TGTGCCAGCAGCTTAAATTGGGAGGGAATTTCACCCCTCCACTTT,CASSLNWEGISPLHF
TRBV4-2,few,TRBJ1-1,-,TGTGCCAGCAGCCAGTCCTCCCTGAACACTGAAGCTTTCTTT,CASSQSSLNTEAFF
TRBV7-8,medium-sized,TRBJ1-2,TRBD1,TGTGCCAGCAGCTCCTCACAGGGGAGTTCTTATGGCTACACCTTC,CASSSSQGSSYGYTF
TRBV30,-,TRBJ1-1,-,TGTGCCTGGAACTTCTTGTCCGGGGGCACTGAAGCTTTCTTT,CAWNFLSGGTEAFF
TRBV12-5,-,TRBJ2-3,TRBD2,TGTGCTAGTGGCCCCACTAGCGCGCCCACAGATACGCAGTATTTT,CASGPTSAPTDTQYF
TRBV5-1,once,TRBJ2-5,TRBD2,TGCGCCAGCAGCCCTCCCGGACTAGCTGCGCAAGAGACCCAGTACTTC,CASSPPGLAAQETQYF
TRBV5-1,-,TRBJ2-1,-,TGCGCCAGCAGGTCCCAGGGAACTCGCTCCTACAATGAGCAGTTCTTC,CASRSQGTRSYNEQFF
TRBV5-6,-,TRBJ1-2,-,TGTGCCAGCAGCTTGGGGACAGCCAGATATGGCTACACCTTC,CASSLGTARYGYTF
TRBV7-9,-,TRBJ1-2,-,TGTGCCAGCAGCTCACAGGGACCCTATGGCTACACCTTC,CASSSQGPYGYTF
TRBV19,few,TRBJ1-6,-,TGTGCCAGTAGTATGGGGACAAATAATTCACCCCTCCACTTT,CASSMGTNNSPLHF
TRBV6-4,-,TRBJ1-2,-,TGTGCCAGCAGTGGGGCAGGGAACGGCTACACCTTC,CASSGAGNGYTF
TRBV9,-,TRBJ1-3,-,TGTGCCAGCAGCTCTACGACGGGACTGATTAAGAGCTCTGGAAACACCATATATTTT,CASSSTTGLIKSSGNTIYF
TRBV29-1,few,TRBJ1-1,TRBD1,TGCAGCGCCACAACAGGGGGTACTTCTGAAGCTTTCTTT,CSATTGGTSEAFF
TRBV30,-,TRBJ2-5,TRBD2,TGTGCCTGGAGTGGAGTAGCGGGGGGCCGACAAGAGACCCAGTACTTC,CAWSGVAGGRQETQYF
TRBV2,-,TRBJ2-2,-,TGTGCCAGCAGTGTCCAGCGTCCCGGGGAGCTGTTTTTT,CASSVQRPGELFF
TRBV30,-,TRBJ1-5,-,TGTGCCTGGAGCGGACAGTATACAGGGCCCCAGCATTTT,CAWSGQYTGPQHF